Listed below are T cell receptor beta chains from one sample, sequenced in a study of blood T cells in healthy people across ages. TCRdb re-called the 5' RACE reads through MiXCR, storing one row per CDR3 protein. The sample carries more than 1.4 million distinct CDR3 sequences, approximately 42% recorded once. The sample taken for sequencing was blood. These TCRs come from a woman aged 18 to 35 in good health. Both conserved end residues are part of each CDR3. D genes are given only for firm matches. Only some rows state a clone size, as once, few, many or a class for expanded clones.

clone size: few
J gene: TRBJ2-5
D gene: NA
V gene: TRBV20-1
CDR3 protein: CSAKDNPSLQETQYF
CDR3 DNA: TGCAGTGCTAAGGACAACCCCAGCCTACAAGAGACCCAGTACTTC

clone size: many
J gene: TRBJ2-7
D gene: TRBD1
V gene: TRBV29-1
CDR3 protein: CSVTRQGLYEQYF
CDR3 DNA: TGCAGCGTTACGCGACAGGGGCTCTACGAGCAGTACTTC

clone size: few
J gene: TRBJ1-1
D gene: NA
V gene: TRBV9
CDR3 protein: CASSPPVRTEAFF
CDR3 DNA: TGTGCCAGCAGCCCCCCAGTGCGAACTGAAGCTTTCTTT

clone size: NA
J gene: TRBJ2-3
D gene: TRBD2
V gene: TRBV5-6
CDR3 protein: CAGSSTYGLAGSTDTQYF
CDR3 DNA: TGTGCCGGCAGCTCGACCTATGGACTAGCGGGGAGCACAGATACGCAGTATTTT

clone size: NA
J gene: TRBJ2-7
D gene: NA
V gene: TRBV9
CDR3 protein: CASSGGSSWGYEQYF
CDR3 DNA: TGTGCCAGCAGCGGAGGGAGTAGCTGGGGGTACGAGCAGTACTTC

clone size: few
J gene: TRBJ2-3
D gene: NA
V gene: TRBV20-1
CDR3 protein: CSATGSSTDTQYF
CDR3 DNA: TGCAGTGCTACGGGAAGTAGCACAGATACGCAGTATTTT

clone size: once
J gene: TRBJ2-2
D gene: NA
V gene: TRBV12-3/TRBV12-4
CDR3 protein: CASSFLGVVGELFF
CDR3 DNA: TGTGCCAGCAGTTTTTTAGGGGTGGTCGGGGAGCTGTTTTTT

clone size: NA
J gene: TRBJ1-2
D gene: NA
V gene: TRBV10-3
CDR3 protein: CAISESTPSSSYGYTF
CDR3 DNA: TGTGCCATCAGTGAGTCCACACCCAGCAGCTCGTATGGCTACACCTTC

clone size: NA
J gene: TRBJ2-1
D gene: NA
V gene: TRBV11-2
CDR3 protein: CASSPAGTLAVNEQFF
CDR3 DNA: TGTGCCAGCAGCCCGGCCGGGACACTAGCCGTCAATGAGCAGTTCTTC

clone size: NA
J gene: TRBJ2-1
D gene: TRBD2
V gene: TRBV6-8
CDR3 protein: CASTLRTSGRPTSNEQFF
CDR3 DNA: TGTGCCAGCACCCTCAGGACTAGCGGGAGGCCTACCTCCAATGAGCAGTTCTTC

clone size: NA
J gene: TRBJ2-5
D gene: NA
V gene: TRBV24-1
CDR3 protein: CATSDLHFGGKETQYF
CDR3 DNA: TGTGCCACCAGTGATTTGCATTTCGGCGGTAAAGAGACCCAGTACTTC

clone size: few
J gene: TRBJ1-4
D gene: NA
V gene: TRBV15
CDR3 protein: CATSRDVRRDEKLFF
CDR3 DNA: TGTGCCACCAGCAGAGACGTACGAAGGGATGAAAAACTGTTTTTT

clone size: few
J gene: TRBJ2-1
D gene: NA
V gene: TRBV5-5
CDR3 protein: CASSLQWYYNEQFF
CDR3 DNA: TGTGCCAGCAGCTTGCAATGGTACTACAATGAGCAGTTCTTC

clone size: NA
J gene: TRBJ1-1
D gene: TRBD1
V gene: TRBV15
CDR3 protein: CATSRFLQGSTEAFF
CDR3 DNA: TGTGCCACCAGCAGGTTCCTACAGGGGAGCACTGAAGCTTTCTTT

clone size: few
J gene: TRBJ2-3
D gene: NA
V gene: TRBV28
CDR3 protein: CASSLGQRATQYF
CDR3 DNA: TGTGCCAGCAGTTTAGGACAGAGGGCTACGCAGTATTTT

clone size: NA
J gene: TRBJ2-3
D gene: TRBD2
V gene: TRBV6-5
CDR3 protein: CASSYTLAGADTQYF
CDR3 DNA: TGTGCCAGCAGTTACACGTTAGCGGGGGCAGATACGCAGTATTTT

clone size: NA
J gene: TRBJ2-7
D gene: NA
V gene: TRBV28
CDR3 protein: CASSFPQLRGYEQYF
CDR3 DNA: TGTGCCAGCAGTTTTCCCCAACTTCGGGGGTACGAGCAGTACTTC

clone size: NA
J gene: TRBJ1-2
D gene: NA
V gene: TRBV27
CDR3 protein: CASSLSYRAGYTF
CDR3 DNA: TGTGCCAGCAGTTTATCCTACCGGGCCGGCTACACCTTC

clone size: NA
J gene: TRBJ2-3
D gene: NA
V gene: TRBV20-1
CDR3 protein: CSAPTGDTQYF
CDR3 DNA: TGCAGTGCTCCGACAGGAGATACGCAGTATTTT

clone size: NA
J gene: TRBJ2-7
D gene: NA
V gene: TRBV29-1
CDR3 protein: CSVRGPHFYEQYF
CDR3 DNA: TGCAGCGTTCGTGGGCCCCATTTCTACGAGCAGTACTTC

clone size: few
J gene: TRBJ2-1
D gene: TRBD1
V gene: TRBV5-1
CDR3 protein: CASSKPQGAKDAQFF
CDR3 DNA: TGCGCCAGCAGCAAACCTCAGGGGGCGAAGGATGCGCAGTTCTTC

clone size: NA
J gene: TRBJ1-2
D gene: NA
V gene: TRBV21-1
CDR3 protein: CASSKTPLYVERRPCTNYGYTF
CDR3 DNA: TGTGCCAGCAGCAAGACCCCCCTCTACGTAGAAAGGAGACCCTGTACTAACTATGGCTACACCTTC

clone size: NA
J gene: TRBJ2-3
D gene: NA
V gene: TRBV20-1
CDR3 protein: CSARVRKGGTDTQYF
CDR3 DNA: TGCAGTGCTAGAGTTAGGAAAGGCGGCACAGATACGCAGTATTTT

clone size: NA
J gene: TRBJ2-7
D gene: TRBD2
V gene: TRBV3-1
CDR3 protein: CASSQGRGAPYNEQYF
CDR3 DNA: TGTGCCAGCAGCCAAGGGCGGGGGGCACCCTACAATGAGCAGTACTTC

clone size: NA
J gene: TRBJ2-5
D gene: TRBD1
V gene: TRBV12-5
CDR3 protein: CASGLADRVSRETQYF
CDR3 DNA: TGTGCTAGTGGTTTGGCAGACAGGGTGTCTAGAGAGACCCAGTACTTC

clone size: many
J gene: TRBJ1-2
D gene: NA
V gene: TRBV29-1
CDR3 protein: CSVEKNYGYTF
CDR3 DNA: TGCAGCGTTGAGAAAAACTATGGCTACACCTTC

clone size: NA
J gene: TRBJ2-1
D gene: NA
V gene: TRBV6-6
CDR3 protein: CASSYTGPYNEQFF
CDR3 DNA: TGTGCCAGCAGTTATACAGGACCTTACAATGAGCAGTTCTTC

clone size: NA
J gene: TRBJ1-2
D gene: NA
V gene: TRBV20-1
CDR3 protein: CSAKKKQGTEGYTF
CDR3 DNA: TGCAGTGCTAAGAAAAAACAGGGTACGGAAGGCTACACCTTC

clone size: few
J gene: TRBJ2-3
D gene: TRBD1
V gene: TRBV2
CDR3 protein: CARGSQGKDTQYF
CDR3 DNA: TGTGCCAGGGGGTCACAGGGGAAGGATACGCAGTATTTT

clone size: NA
J gene: TRBJ2-3
D gene: TRBD1
V gene: TRBV3-1
CDR3 protein: CASSQEAGRGFRDTQYF
CDR3 DNA: TGTGCCAGCAGCCAAGAAGCCGGCAGGGGGTTCCGAGATACGCAGTATTTT

clone size: NA
J gene: TRBJ1-2
D gene: NA
V gene: TRBV6-1
CDR3 protein: CASSQGLGQGYTF
CDR3 DNA: TGTGCCAGCAGCCAGGGGCTCGGTCAAGGCTACACCTTC

clone size: NA
J gene: TRBJ1-2
D gene: NA
V gene: TRBV4-1
CDR3 protein: CASSRDASGDGYTF
CDR3 DNA: TGCGCCAGCAGCCGAGATGCCTCCGGGGATGGCTACACCTTC

clone size: few
J gene: TRBJ2-1
D gene: TRBD2
V gene: TRBV27
CDR3 protein: CASRQNPRTSGAYNEQFF
CDR3 DNA: TGTGCCAGCAGGCAAAACCCTCGGACTAGCGGGGCCTACAATGAGCAGTTCTTC

clone size: NA
J gene: TRBJ2-3
D gene: TRBD2
V gene: TRBV12-3/TRBV12-4
CDR3 protein: CASSQREGRTHTQYF
CDR3 DNA: TGTGCCAGCAGTCAGCGGGAGGGGCGCACACATACGCAGTATTTT

clone size: NA
J gene: TRBJ2-3
D gene: TRBD2
V gene: TRBV9
CDR3 protein: CASSVRGGVPDTQYF
CDR3 DNA: TGTGCCAGCAGCGTCCGGGGGGGCGTCCCAGATACGCAGTATTTT

clone size: NA
J gene: TRBJ2-5
D gene: NA
V gene: TRBV25-1
CDR3 protein: CASSKNLGVTQYF
CDR3 DNA: TGTGCCAGCAGCAAAAACCTGGGGGTGACCCAGTACTTC

clone size: NA
J gene: TRBJ2-1
D gene: TRBD2
V gene: TRBV12-5
CDR3 protein: CASGLLRPRLAGGPSGNEQFF
CDR3 DNA: TGTGCTAGTGGTTTGCTCCGGCCCCGACTAGCGGGGGGGCCATCGGGTAATGAGCAGTTCTTC

clone size: NA
J gene: TRBJ1-2
D gene: NA
V gene: TRBV9
CDR3 protein: CASSVDGGRDYGYTF
CDR3 DNA: TGTGCCAGCAGCGTAGACGGTGGGAGGGACTATGGATACACCTTC

clone size: NA
J gene: TRBJ2-1
D gene: TRBD2
V gene: TRBV7-2
CDR3 protein: CASGTSGAYEQFF
CDR3 DNA: TGTGCCAGCGGGACTAGCGGAGCGTACGAGCAGTTCTTC

clone size: few
J gene: TRBJ2-7
D gene: NA
V gene: TRBV3-1
CDR3 protein: CASSQVTGASYEQYF
CDR3 DNA: TGTGCCAGCAGCCAAGTTACGGGGGCCTCCTACGAGCAGTACTTC

clone size: few
J gene: TRBJ2-7
D gene: NA
V gene: TRBV13
CDR3 protein: CASSLPGRAHEQYF
CDR3 DNA: TGTGCCAGCAGCTTACCCGGCAGGGCCCACGAGCAGTACTTC

clone size: few
J gene: TRBJ1-4
D gene: NA
V gene: TRBV9
CDR3 protein: CASSGDTMSNEKLFF
CDR3 DNA: TGTGCCAGCAGCGGGGACACGATGTCTAATGAAAAACTGTTTTTT

clone size: few
J gene: TRBJ2-2
D gene: NA
V gene: TRBV7-9
CDR3 protein: CASSLLPNTGELFF
CDR3 DNA: TGTGCCAGCAGCTTACTACCGAACACCGGGGAGCTGTTTTTT

clone size: NA
J gene: TRBJ2-7
D gene: TRBD1
V gene: TRBV5-1
CDR3 protein: CASSPGQGRQYEQYF
CDR3 DNA: TGCGCCAGCAGCCCGGGACAGGGTCGGCAATACGAGCAGTACTTC

clone size: NA
J gene: TRBJ1-5
D gene: NA
V gene: TRBV2
CDR3 protein: CASSEAGVMGQPQHF
CDR3 DNA: TGTGCCAGCAGTGAAGCCGGCGTCATGGGGCAGCCCCAGCATTTT

clone size: NA
J gene: TRBJ2-5
D gene: NA
V gene: TRBV7-2
CDR3 protein: CASSSSPDRVLGETQYF
CDR3 DNA: TGTGCCAGCAGCTCGTCCCCCGATAGGGTGTTGGGGGAGACCCAGTACTTC